This TCR beta chain stems from a study of PD-L1 blockade in urothelial cancer. In the study overall: The study recovered a median of about 140,000 T cells per blood sample.

The protocol was immunoSEQ multiplex PCR, while the TCRdb copy is restricted to in-frame clones and leaves out a portion. The sample gives around 40,000 clones, 65% to 85% of which show up once; roughly 16% is in the top ten. The V end was cut by 6 bases, the J end by 4 bases, with 18 bases between. The CDR3 contains 15 residues. Germline V lookup: CDR1 MNHEY, CDR2 SVGAGI. The sample consisted of PBMCs, taken around atezolizumab (anti-PD-L1) treatment. The chain is built from TRBV6-5 and TRBJ1-2; no definite D call. The TCR was taken from a man aged 60 to 75 with urothelial cancer. CDR3 sequence reads: CASSRKSRSSYGYTF. The CDR3 bases are TGTGCCAGCAGCCGGAAGTCCCGCTCTAGCTATGGCTACACCTTC.